This TCR beta chain derives from a study of cytomegalovirus exposure and HLA in healthy donors. Primers included in the PCR were 60 Vbeta and 13 Jbeta primers. The table came from immunoSEQ multiplex PCR; TCRdb's copy has only in-frame clones and leaves some out. The sample has over 200,000 clones, around four fifths seen once. V shed 3 bases, J shed 3 bases, and the junction held 6 bases outside the gene matches. Germline-derived CDR1 and CDR2 are SGHRS and YFSETQ. This CDR3 spans 16 amino acids. Notes on the study in general: Later analysis suggested most CMV-associated TCR beta chains were HLA-restricted. Being indistinguishable, some V segments were excluded, TRBV6-2 and TRBV6-3 among them. Among TCR beta chains, those listed as cytomegalovirus-associated numbered around 180. In a later analysis, productive TCRs from donors in an Asian-associated ancestry cluster reportedly carried fewer N-insertions than the cohort mean.

This clone came up once. Its antigen is not identified. This sequence originates from a male donor in good health and CMV-seronegative. The chain is built from TRBV5-1 and TRBJ2-7, with 13 positions matching TRBD2. Specimen: PBMCs. The CDR3, as DNA: TGCGCCAGCAGCTCCCCACTAGCGGGAGGGCTCTACGAGCAGTACTTC. Protein sequence: CASSSPLAGGLYEQYF.